A selection of T cell receptor beta chains follows, all from one sample in a study of T-cell reconstitution after alpha-beta-depleted transplantation in children. Each CDR3 protein is one row after TCRdb ran MiXCR on the PCR reads. The sample records 400,000 to 500,000 distinct CDR3 sequences, roughly a tenth being singletons. This material consisted of PBMCs from the stem cell graft donor, taken from the stem cell graft. The receptors were sampled from a human donor who donated a stem cell graft to a child with acute myeloid leukemia. CDR3s include the opening cysteine and the closing phenylalanine or tryptophan. The D gene is left open where the match is weak. Clone size is shown for a subset of rows, as once, few, many or a class of expanded clone.

D	length	V	J	size	CDR3	DNA
NA	13	TRBV20-1	TRBJ2-5	NA	CSARYSSLETQYF	TGCAGTGCTAGATACAGCAGTCTGGAGACCCAGTACTTC
TRBD1	12	TRBV20-1	TRBJ2-7	few	CSAAPTGDEQYF	TGCAGTGCAGCCCCGACAGGGGACGAGCAGTACTTC
NA	14	TRBV10-3	TRBJ1-6	NA	CAANEGAYNSPLHF	TGTGCCGCAAATGAAGGGGCCTATAATTCACCCCTCCACTTT
NA	16	TRBV7-9	TRBJ2-5	few	CASSLVPGQGQETQYF	TGTGCCAGCAGCTTAGTCCCTGGGCAGGGACAAGAGACCCAGTACTTC
NA	14	TRBV27	TRBJ2-1	NA	CASSLGLNYNEQFF	TGTGCCAGCAGTTTAGGGCTGAATTACAATGAGCAGTTCTTC
TRBD2	14	TRBV12-3/TRBV12-4	TRBJ2-7	few	CASSRLAGDIEQYF	TGTGCCAGCAGCAGACTAGCGGGAGACATCGAGCAGTACTTC
TRBD2	14	TRBV6-2/TRBV6-3	TRBJ2-1	NA	CASSYPGLADEQFF	TGTGCCAGCAGTTACCCGGGACTAGCGGATGAGCAGTTCTTC
NA	13	TRBV27	TRBJ2-5	few	CASSTDTQETQYF	TGTGCCAGCAGTACAGATACCCAAGAGACCCAGTACTTC
TRBD2	15	TRBV25-1	TRBJ2-5	few	CASSEGTSPMETQYF	TGTGCCAGCAGTGAAGGGACTAGTCCCATGGAGACCCAGTACTTC
NA	13	TRBV12-3/TRBV12-4	TRBJ2-1	few	CASSLWSARVVLF	TGTGCCAGCAGTTTATGGTCGGCCCGGGTAGTTCTCTTC
NA	12	TRBV29-1	TRBJ2-7	few	CSVVLESHEQYF	TGCAGCGTTGTGTTGGAGTCCCACGAGCAGTACTTC
NA	15	TRBV3-1	TRBJ2-2	NA	CASSQWSGGTGELFF	TGTGCCAGCAGCCAATGGTCTGGGGGCACCGGGGAGCTGTTTTTT
TRBD1	12	TRBV20-1	TRBJ1-1	NA	CIATTGGTEAFF	TGCATTGCTACGACAGGGGGAACTGAAGCTTTCTTT
NA	14	TRBV3-1	TRBJ2-7	many	CASSHGGRSYEQYF	TGTGCCAGCAGCCACGGGGGCCGCTCCTACGAGCAGTACTTC
TRBD2	17	TRBV5-1	TRBJ2-7	NA	CASSLGGTSGNSYEQYF	TGCGCCAGCAGCTTGGGGGGGACTAGCGGGAACTCCTACGAGCAGTACTTC
NA	15	TRBV5-6	TRBJ1-1	few	CASSLAVGGGTEAFF	TGTGCCAGCAGCTTGGCAGTCGGAGGGGGGACTGAAGCTTTCTTT
TRBD2	14	TRBV27	TRBJ2-1	few	CASTLGRGGNEQFF	TGTGCCAGCACTCTGGGACGGGGGGGCAATGAGCAGTTCTTC